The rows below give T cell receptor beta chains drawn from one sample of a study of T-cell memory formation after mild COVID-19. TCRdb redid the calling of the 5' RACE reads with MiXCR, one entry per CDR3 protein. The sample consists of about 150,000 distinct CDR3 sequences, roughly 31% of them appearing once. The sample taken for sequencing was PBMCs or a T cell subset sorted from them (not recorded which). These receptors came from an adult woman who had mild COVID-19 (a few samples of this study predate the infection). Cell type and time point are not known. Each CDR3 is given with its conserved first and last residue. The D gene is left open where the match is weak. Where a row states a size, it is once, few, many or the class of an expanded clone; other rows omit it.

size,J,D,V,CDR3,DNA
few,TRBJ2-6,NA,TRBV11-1,CASSSGRLSGANVLTF,TGTGCCAGCAGCTCGGGACGGCTTTCTGGGGCCAACGTCCTGACTTTC
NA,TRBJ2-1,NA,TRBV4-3,CASSEGPEHNEQFF,TGCGCCAGCAGCGAAGGACCAGAGCACAATGAGCAGTTCTTC
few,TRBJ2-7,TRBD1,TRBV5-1,CASSPLQGAGEQYF,TGCGCCAGCAGCCCACTACAGGGGGCAGGGGAGCAGTACTTC
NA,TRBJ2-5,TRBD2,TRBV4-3,CASSQEGGGLALETQYF,TGCGCCAGCAGCCAAGAGGGAGGCGGACTAGCCTTAGAGACCCAGTACTTC
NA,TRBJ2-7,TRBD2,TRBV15,CATQGLAAYEQYF,TGTGCCACCCAAGGGCTAGCGGCCTACGAGCAGTACTTC
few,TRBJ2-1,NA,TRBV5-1,CASSSRLPNNEQFF,TGCGCCAGCAGCTCACGACTACCCAACAATGAGCAGTTCTTC
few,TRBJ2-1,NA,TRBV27,CASSYRGPSVYNEQFF,TGTGCCAGCAGTTACCGGGGTCCATCTGTCTACAATGAGCAGTTCTTC
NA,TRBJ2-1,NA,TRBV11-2,CASSLGGTEQFF,TGTGCCAGCAGCTTAGGGGGGACTGAGCAGTTCTTC
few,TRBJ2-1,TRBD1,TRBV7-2,CASSSPQGVRDEQFF,TGTGCCAGCAGCTCCCCGCAGGGGGTACGGGATGAGCAGTTCTTC
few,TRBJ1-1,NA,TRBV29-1,CSTQDRNTEAFF,TGCAGCACACAGGATCGGAACACTGAAGCTTTCTTT
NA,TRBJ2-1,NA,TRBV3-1,CASSPPGNEQFF,TGTGCCAGCAGCCCCCCCGGCAATGAGCAGTTCTTC
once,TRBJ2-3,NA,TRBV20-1,CSAQGLSTDTQYF,TGCAGTGCCCAGGGATTATCCACAGATACGCAGTATTTT
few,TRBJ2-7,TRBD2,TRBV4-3,CASSPGTSGRLYEQYF,TGCGCCAGCAGCCCGGGGACTAGCGGGAGGTTGTACGAGCAGTACTTC
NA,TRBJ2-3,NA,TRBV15,CATSTGGWVGPDTQYF,TGTGCCACCAGCACCGGAGGGTGGGTGGGGCCAGATACGCAGTATTTT
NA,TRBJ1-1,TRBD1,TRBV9,CASRPSQGWMNTEAFF,TGTGCCAGCAGACCCTCACAGGGGTGGATGAACACTGAAGCTTTCTTT
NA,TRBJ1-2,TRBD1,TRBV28,CASSDGQGAYGYTF,TGTGCCAGCAGTGATGGACAGGGGGCCTATGGCTACACCTTC
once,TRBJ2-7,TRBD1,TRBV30,CAWSSVGTAPYEQYF,TGTGCCTGGAGTTCGGTGGGGACAGCACCCTACGAGCAGTACTTC
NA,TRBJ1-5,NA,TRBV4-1,CASSPWVGGQPQHF,TGCGCCAGCAGCCCGTGGGTAGGGGGTCAGCCCCAGCATTTT
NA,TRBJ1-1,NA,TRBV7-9,CASSQGGATEAFF,TGTGCCAGCAGCCAAGGGGGTGCCACTGAAGCTTTCTTT
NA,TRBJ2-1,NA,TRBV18,CASSPPGIDYNEQFF,TGTGCCAGCTCACCACCCGGCATAGACTACAATGAGCAGTTCTTC
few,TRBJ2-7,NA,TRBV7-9,CASRGHRLSYEQYF,TGTGCCAGCAGGGGACATCGCCTCTCCTACGAGCAGTACTTC
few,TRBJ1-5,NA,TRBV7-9,CASSLVLPGQNNQPQHF,TGTGCCAGCAGCTTAGTTTTGCCGGGGCAGAACAATCAGCCCCAGCATTTT
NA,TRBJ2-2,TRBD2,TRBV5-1,CASSWLAGVGTGELFF,TGCGCCAGCAGCTGGCTAGCGGGAGTAGGAACCGGGGAGCTGTTTTTT
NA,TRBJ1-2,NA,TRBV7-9,CASSLRPGTLNYGYTF,TGTGCCAGCAGTTTAAGACCTGGGACACTTAACTATGGCTACACCTTC
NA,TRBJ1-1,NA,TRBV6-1,CASTYTEAFF,TGTGCCAGCACATATACAGAAGCTTTCTTT